The source of this T cell receptor beta chain is a study of early T cells in non-severe SARS-CoV-2 infection (dated by TCRdb to the early 2020s). In terms of the full investigation: Because TCR sequencing relied on bulk RNA taken from unsorted whole blood, pairing of alpha and beta chains was not possible. Results and caveats for the whole study, not just this receptor: VDJdb matching was skewed toward anti-spike CD8 responses and likely underestimated virus-specific expansions, missing private and CD4 specificities.

The study was a case-control design nested within a healthcare worker cohort in London, UK, with weekly nasopharyngeal swab PCR tests and blood sampling. Healthcare workers were recruited during the week of the UK lockdown, between 23 and 31 March 2020, and followed weekly for up to roughly 15 weeks. The library came from 5' RACE. Data came from a NextSeq 500. To correct for sequencing error and PCR bias, the TCR library protocol tagged individual cDNA molecules with unique molecular identifiers. Sequencing covered both TCR alpha and beta chains, and within each sample the abundances of alpha and beta sequences were tightly co-correlated. The study's processing was this. V gene, J gene and CDR3 annotation of TCR sequences was performed with Decombinator V4. Expanded TCRs were defined as changing significantly between any two time points under a Poisson model with p below 0.0001. TCR abundances were normalised to the total number of TCRs sequenced per sample and were expressed as counts per million. TRAV1-2 paired with TRAJ12, TRAJ20 or TRAJ33 defined MAIT TCRs, while TRAV10 paired with TRAJ18 defined iNKT TCRs. VDJdb, accessed on 1 November 2021, was searched for TCRs annotated for CMV, EBV and SARS-CoV-2, and TCRs annotated for more than one antigen were excluded. TCRdb cleaned the public reads at Q25 with fastp, built clones with MiXCR and kept in-frame beta chains. Each entry is one CDR3 protein sequence, shown with its most common DNA and genes. These V and J calls derive from TCRdb rather than the authors' analysis. Present in this sample are 69,000 or so distinct CDR3 sequences, about 4.9% of which were seen just once. The ten largest clones take up roughly 3.7% of the sample.

The V and J ends are trimmed by 6 bases and 4 bases, leaving 12 bases between them. Inclusive of the bounding cysteine and phenylalanine, the CDR3 is 13 residues long. CDR3 DNA only is kept here, 39 bases in frame from base 1. This clonotype has only a few counts. The antigen it binds to is not known. No base qualities exist here, and no much larger clone lies one base off it. Recombination connected TRBV12-3 or TRBV12-4 to TRBJ2-5, with TRBD1 tentatively as D gene (6 bases match). The TCR was taken from an adult who was a healthcare worker with PCR-confirmed SARS-CoV-2 infection or an uninfected control (not recorded which). The donor label of this sample is uncertain. The sample consisted of whole blood, taken at baseline. The CDR3 sequence is CASSAGVRETQYF. The DNA is as follows: TGTGCCAGCAGCGCAGGGGTCCGAGAGACCCAGTACTTC.